A selection of T cell receptor beta chains follows, all from one sample in a study of post-analysis software for immune sequencing data. TCRdb reanalysed the PCR reads using MiXCR and keeps one entry per CDR3 protein. The sample includes around 500,000 distinct CDR3 sequences, 30% to 40% of them seen just once. Input material: blood. These receptors came from a girl younger than 18 with multiple sclerosis. Both conserved end residues are part of each CDR3.

v_gene	CDR3aa
TRBV20-1	CSLIPGLWETQYF
TRBV7-7	CASSLGRDSNEQFF
TRBV4-1	CASSSRTGENSPLHF
TRBV20-1	CSARELGSYGYTF
TRBV12-3/TRBV12-4	CASSDRLAGGYEQYF
TRBV29-1	CSVRIRGGAPSTGELFF
TRBV6-6	CASVMDGNYGYTF
TRBV4-1	CASSQDPGGVAGSCYGYTF
TRBV29-1	CSGRLAGGSEQFF
TRBV20-1	CSVSPRQGGAYEQYF
TRBV7-7	CASSLGTGGCYEQYF
TRBV9	CASSVGDSGAYGTQYF
TRBV25-1	CASSEFQEQETQYF
TRBV4-1	CASSPNSGRLTYGETQYF